One sample yielded the 6 T cell receptor beta chains listed below, sequenced in a study of T cell repertoires in aging, cancer and after chemotherapy. Rearranged V-D-J TRB sequences were amplified with a mixed TRB-A/B primer pool. TCRdb called the multiplex PCR reads again in MiXCR, with one record for every CDR3 protein. The sample yields about 3,100 distinct CDR3 sequences, less than 35% seen once. Peripheral blood genomic DNA, not sorted cells or RNA, was the template. The sample consisted of blood. These TCRs come from a human donor with a solid tumor.

The chain has TRBV19 and TRBJ2-1; TRBD2 agrees at 12 bases. CDR1 is LNHDA, CDR2 SQIVND, per germline (reference sequence). Trimming took 3 bases from V and 11 from J; bases not matched to a gene: 8. There are 15 residues in the CDR3. The CDR3: CASSMGGTSGYKQFF. The CDR3 bases are TGTGCCAGTAGTATGGGGGGGACTAGCGGGTATAAGCAGTTCTTC.

This clonotype came up a few times. J is TRBJ1-1 and V is TRBV20-1; TRBD1 is a possible D gene (5 bases). This CDR3 is built from 14 residues. V was cut by 2 bases and J by 3 bases, with 13 bases left in between. Germline V gene lookup returns CDR1 DFQATT and CDR2 SNEGSKA (reference sequence). In nucleotides, the CDR3 is TGCAGTGCTAGATTGGCAGGAGGGGACACTGAAGCTTTCTTT. Translation: CSARLAGGDTEAFF.

This clonotype has a handful of counts. The J gene is TRBJ2-6, the V gene TRBV6-1; D ambiguous. Trimming removed 4 bases from V and 0 bases from J, with 13 bases in between. This CDR3 contains 17 residues. Germline V lookup: CDR1 MNHNS, CDR2 SASEGT. The CDR3 is CASSAPGSFSGANVLTF. The CDR3 coding sequence is TGTGCCAGCAGTGCACCCGGCTCTTTCTCTGGGGCCAACGTCCTGACTTTC.

DNA of the CDR3: TGCAGTGCTAGATCCTTAGCGAGGGGAGATGAGCAGTTCTTC. Protein product: CSARSLARGDEQFF. This chain links TRBV20-1 with TRBJ2-1; D possibly uses TRBD1 or TRBD2 (5 bases each). CDR1 and CDR2 (germline): DFQATT, SNEGSKA (reference sequence). This CDR3 has 14 residues. V lost 2 bases and J lost 8, with 16 bases in between.

By sample fraction, this clonotype is medium-sized. The V gene is TRBV29-1, the J gene TRBJ2-5, with 10 bases that match TRBD2. V was pared by 4 bases and J by 3 bases, with 11 bases of the junction left unmatched. The CDR3 loop spans 16 amino acids. CDR1 is SQVTM and CDR2 is ANQGSEA in the germline V gene. The CDR3 is CSVAISGRALEETQYF. The CDR3 nucleotides are TGCAGCGTTGCGATCAGCGGGAGGGCCCTCGAAGAGACCCAGTACTTC.

This chain links TRBV4-2 with TRBJ2-3; 13 bases are shared with TRBD2. Germline lookup yields CDR1 LGHNA and CDR2 YNFKEQ. CDR3 length equals 18 residues. The junction had 7 bases not matched to a gene; V was cut back by 3 bases and J by 1 base. Here the CDR3 DNA reads TGTGCCAGCAGCCAGGAGACTAGCGGGGGGACCGGCACAGATACGCAGTATTTT. Translation gives CASSQETSGGTGTDTQYF.